The rows below give T cell receptor beta chains drawn from one sample of a study of OX40 agonist ivuxolimab in advanced cancers. TCRdb's table, derived via immunoSEQ multiplex PCR, lists solely in-frame clones and lacks some. The sample shows around 150,000 clones, 90% to 95% of them seen only once. The specimen was CD4+ or CD8+ T cells sorted from blood, collected in a trial of the OX40 agonist ivuxolimab. Every receptor here comes from an adult with an advanced solid tumor such as melanoma, head and neck, liver or kidney cancer. Both conserved end residues are part of each CDR3. The D gene is left open where the match is weak.

v_gene	j_gene	d_gene	CDR3nt	CDR3aa
TRBV7-7	TRBJ2-2	-	TGTGCTAGCAGCCCAGGGAGCGGCACCGGGGAGCTGTTTTTT	CASSPGSGTGELFF
TRBV7-8	TRBJ2-7	TRBD2	TGTGCCAGCAGCTTAGACGGGTCTAGCGGGAACTACGAGCAGTACTTC	CASSLDGSSGNYEQYF
TRBV4-3	TRBJ2-3	TRBD2	TGCGCCAGCAGCCGCGGGACTAGCCCTCCAGATACGCAGTATTTT	CASSRGTSPPDTQYF
TRBV15	TRBJ1-5	TRBD1	TGTGCCACCAGCAAGGGGGGGACAACAGGGGGAGGACAGCCCCAGCATTTT	CATSKGGTTGGGQPQHF
TRBV9	TRBJ1-3	-	TGTGCCAGCAGCCCACGCGAGGGGGGTTCCTCTGGAAACACCATATATTTT	CASSPREGGSSGNTIYF
TRBV9	TRBJ1-1	TRBD1	TGTGCCAGCAGCGGGACAGGGGGTAAAGCTTTCTTT	CASSGTGGKAFF
TRBV28	TRBJ2-7	TRBD2	TGTGCCAGCAGCCCTGCACTAGCGACCTACGAGCAGTACTTC	CASSPALATYEQYF
TRBV7-9	TRBJ2-1	-	TGTGCCAGCAGCCCAAGAGTTAATGAGCAGTTCTTC	CASSPRVNEQFF
TRBV5-4	TRBJ1-1	-	TGTGCCAGCAGCTTAGGAGGGAACACTGAAGCTTTCTTT	CASSLGGNTEAFF
TRBV2	TRBJ1-4	TRBD1	TGTGCCAGCGGATCCAGGGGGCGTGGAGAAAAACTGTTTTTT	CASGSRGRGEKLFF
TRBV7-9	TRBJ2-1	-	TGTGCCAGCAGCTTAGGAAGCTCCTACAATGAGCAGTTCTTC	CASSLGSSYNEQFF
TRBV5-6	TRBJ1-3	-	TGTGCCAGCAGCTTATCGGGATCGACTTCTGGAAACACCATATATTTT	CASSLSGSTSGNTIYF
TRBV30	TRBJ2-3	TRBD2	TGTGCCTGGAGTCCCCTAGCGGGAGTCGCAGATACGCAGTATTTT	CAWSPLAGVADTQYF
TRBV5-5	TRBJ2-3	TRBD1	TGTGCCAGCAGCTTACGACAGGGATACACAGATACGCAGTATTTT	CASSLRQGYTDTQYF
TRBV19	TRBJ2-1	-	TGTGCCAGTACTCGAGGAGGGGATAAGTACAATGAGCAGTTCTTC	CASTRGGDKYNEQFF
TRBV14	TRBJ2-7	TRBD1	TGTGCCAGCAGCCGCCGGGACAGGGGCCACGAGCAGTACTTC	CASSRRDRGHEQYF